The 22 T cell receptor beta chains in this list originate from one sample, sequenced in a study of cytotoxic CD8 clonotypes in ibrutinib-treated CLL. The table came from immunoSEQ multiplex PCR; TCRdb's copy has only in-frame clones and leaves some out. The table lists about 24,000 clones, 55% to 75% of them singletons. The sequencing here drew on PBMCs, taken after 12 months of ibrutinib treatment. Receptors were obtained from a human donor with chronic lymphocytic leukemia.

The chain is built from TRBV28 and TRBJ2-1, with a tentative D call TRBD2 (7 bases). CDR1 MDHEN and CDR2 SYDVKM come from the germline V gene. V gave up 4 bases and J gave up 6 bases, with 16 bases separating them. There are 15 residues in the CDR3. The CDR3 here is CASSYVGGRVNEQFF. The CDR3 DNA reads as TGTGCCAGCAGTTACGTGGGGGGGCGTGTCAATGAGCAGTTCTTC.

This chain connects TRBV11-2 to TRBJ2-2, with TRBD2 matching over 10 bases. The length of the CDR3 is 15 residues. Trimming removed 5 bases from V and 3 bases from J; junction bases left unmatched: 3. The germline gives CDR1 SGHAT, CDR2 FQNNGV. The CDR3 nucleotides are TGTGCCAGCAGCACCGGACTAGCGGACACCGGGGAGCTGTTTTTT. Residues: CASSTGLADTGELFF.

The CDR3 sequence is CASGEQGSGNTIYF. Written as DNA, the CDR3 is TGTGCCAGCGGGGAACAGGGCTCTGGAAACACCATATATTTT. This sequence joins TRBV28 and TRBJ1-3; D might be TRBD1 (6 bases). Germline assignment: CDR1 MDHEN and CDR2 SYDVKM. Between the trimmed V and J ends, which lost 8 bases and 0 bases, there was a span of 11 bases. The length of the CDR3 is 14 residues.

V gene TRBV28 combines with J gene TRBJ2-7, with 9 bases identical to TRBD2. The CDR3 totals 15 residues. Germline V gene lookup returns CDR1 MDHEN and CDR2 SYDVKM. V lost 4 bases and J lost 1; bases outside the gene matches: 5. The CDR3 reads CASSSGSGGSYEQYF. The DNA for the CDR3 is TGTGCCAGCAGTTCTGGTAGCGGGGGTTCCTACGAGCAGTACTTC.

This clone was found a few times. This rearrangement joins TRBV9 to TRBJ2-7, with TRBD2 matching over 7 bases. Looked up from germline, CDR1 is SGDLS and CDR2 is YYNGEE. V lost 0 bases to trimming and J lost 3 bases; unmatched junction nucleotides: 3. The CDR3 spans 14 residues. The CDR3 spells CASSVDQRGYEQYF. CDR3 sequence (DNA): TGTGCCAGCAGCGTAGATCAGCGGGGCTACGAGCAGTACTTC.

This clone was counted only a few times. This chain connects TRBV6-1 to TRBJ1-6, with 7 bases aligning to TRBD1. The CDR3 extends over 17 amino acids. With V trimmed by 1 base and J by 6 bases, 9 bases remained unmatched. Germline V gene lookup returns CDR1 MNHNS and CDR2 SASEGT. The CDR3 bases are TGTGCCAGCAGTGAAGATCCCCCGGGACAGTTTAATTCACCCCTCCACTTT. This sequence encodes CASSEDPPGQFNSPLHF.

The gene calls are TRBV7-2 and TRBJ2-3; 12 positions agree with TRBD2. Per the germline V gene, CDR1 is SGHTA and CDR2 is FQGNSA. The ends lost 8 bases at V and 2 bases at J; junction bases unmatched: 8. This CDR3 is built from 16 residues. The CDR3 DNA follows: TGTGCCAGCTTCTCGACTAGCGGGGGACCCACAGATACGCAGTATTTT. Translating it yields CASFSTSGGPTDTQYF.

This clone was detected only once. This chain joins TRBV5-6 and TRBJ2-1, with no clear D. From germline, CDR1 is SGHDT and CDR2 YYEEEE. Trimming stripped 4 bases from V and 2 bases from J, with 7 bases between. This CDR3 region has 13 residues. The CDR3 sequence is CASSPITYNEQFF. CDR3 in DNA: TGTGCCAGCAGCCCCATAACCTACAATGAGCAGTTCTTC. The full variable domain, rest sourced from reference TRBV5-6 and TRBJ2-1, is DAGVTQSPTHLIKTRGQQVTLRCSPKSGHDTVSWYQQALGQGPQFIFQYYEEEERQRGNFPDRFSGHQFPNYSSELNVNALLLGDSALYLCASSPITYNEQFFGPGTRLTVL.

The chain carries TRBV6-4 and TRBJ1-1; no reliable D call. CDR1 and CDR2 (germline): MRHNA, SNTAGT. This CDR3 region has 14 residues. Trimming removed 6 bases at V and 3 bases at J, with 14 bases between. The DNA of the CDR3 is TGTGCCAGCAGCCTTGAGGGCGGGGACACTGAAGCTTTCTTT. This encodes CASSLEGGDTEAFF.

This chain links TRBV4-3 with TRBJ1-4; 8 bases align to TRBD1. The CDR3 is made up of 15 amino acids. The ends lost 0 bases at V and 7 bases at J; junction bases unmatched: 4. Germline V gene lookup returns CDR1 LGHNA and CDR2 YSLEER. The chain's CDR3 is CASSQDQGAREKLFF. In DNA, the CDR3 is TGCGCCAGCAGCCAAGACCAGGGGGCGCGTGAAAAACTGTTTTTT.

The rearrangement uses TRBV4-3 and TRBJ1-1; D unresolved. This CDR3 spans 15 amino acids. CDR1 is LGHNA and CDR2 is YSLEER in the germline V gene. Trimming removed 1 base from V and 1 base from J, with 10 bases in between. CDR3 DNA sequence: TGCGCCAGCAGCCAAGGGGGTCAGTGGAACACTGAAGCTTTCTTT. This translates into CASSQGGQWNTEAFF.

This clone was found a few times. CDR3 nucleotides: TGTGCCAGCAGCCGAGGACAGGGGACCTCCTACGAGCAGTACTTC. It encodes CASSRGQGTSYEQYF. The chain employs TRBV11-1 and TRBJ2-7; TRBD1 aligns across 9 bases. Germline V gene data show CDR1 as SGHAT and CDR2 as FQDESV (reference sequence). J was trimmed by 0 bases and V by 5 bases; bases with no gene match: 5. This CDR3 has 15 amino acids.

The rearrangement links TRBV7-9 to TRBJ2-7; D is perhaps TRBD2 (5 bases). This CDR3 spans 15 amino acids. V was trimmed by 5 bases and J by 2 bases, leaving 16 bases between them. CDR1 and CDR2 from the germline V gene are SEHNR and FQNEAQ (reference sequence). The CDR3 loop is CASSGPPPGTYEQYF. In nucleotides, the CDR3 is TGTGCCAGCAGCGGACCCCCCCCCGGGACCTACGAGCAGTACTTC.

On this clone itself: A read error may produce the germline difference seen at one junction end. The chain carries TRBV7-7 and TRBJ2-7; 8 bases match TRBD1. CDR3 length: 14 amino acids. CDR1 is SSHAT and CDR2 is FNYEAQ in the germline V gene (reference sequence). Here the CDR3 reads CASSPSGQAYEQYF. In DNA form, the CDR3 reads TGTGCTAGCAGCCCCTCGGGACAGGCCTACGAGCAGTACTTC.

The genes are TRBV19 and TRBJ1-4, with 7 positions matching TRBD1. The junction had 4 bases not matched to a gene; V was cut back by 3 bases and J by 3 bases. The CDR3 is 15 residues long. Germline CDR1 and CDR2: LNHDA and SQIVND (reference sequence). The chain's CDR3 is CASSIAGTANEKLFF. The CDR3 DNA reads TGTGCCAGTAGTATCGCGGGGACAGCTAATGAAAAACTGTTTTTT.

In this sample, this clone turned up a few times. The chain uses TRBV4-1 and TRBJ2-2; D is unclear. V was pared by 4 bases and J by 1 base, with 13 bases between. Germline V gene lookup returns CDR1 MGHRA and CDR2 YSYEKL. CDR3 length: 16 amino acids. CDR3 protein: CASSRQLVGNTGELFF. The CDR3 DNA is TGCGCCAGCAGCCGACAACTCGTAGGGAACACCGGGGAGCTGTTTTTT.

The chain employs TRBV30 and TRBJ2-7; 8 nucleotides agree with TRBD1. This CDR3 has 14 amino acids. The V segment lost 0 bases and the J segment 4 bases; nucleotides outside the gene matches: 5. Germline V gives CDR1 GTSNPN, CDR2 SVGIG (reference sequence). DNA of the CDR3: TGTGCCTGGAGTGTACAGGGGGGAGGATACGAGCAGTACTTC. Protein: CAWSVQGGGYEQYF.

V and J are TRBV28 and TRBJ1-2; 9 nucleotides agree with TRBD1. Germline CDR1 and CDR2: MDHEN and SYDVKM. The CDR3 consists of 15 residues. With V trimmed by 7 bases and J by 2 bases, 8 bases remained unmatched. CDR3 residues: CASKSSGTGNYGYTF. DNA for the CDR3: TGTGCCAGCAAATCTTCGGGGACAGGGAACTATGGCTACACCTTC.

The chain employs TRBV7-8 and TRBJ2-7; D not certain. Trimming took 5 bases from V and 6 from J, leaving 17 bases between them. Looked up from germline, CDR1 is SGHVS and CDR2 is FQNEAQ. The CDR3 is 14 residues long. The CDR3 nucleotides read TGTGCCAGCAGCCCCCCCCTCGTCTCCAGCGAGCAGTACTTC. Amino acids: CASSPPLVSSEQYF. The variable domain in full, completed from reference TRBV7-8 and TRBJ2-7, reads GAGVSQSPRYKVAKRGQDVALRCDPISGHVSLFWYQQALGQGPEFLTYFQNEAQLDKSGLPSDRFFAERPEGSVSTLKIQRTQQEDSAVYLCASSPPLVSSEQYFGPGTRLTVT.

The CDR3 loop is CASIQGADGDNYGYTF. The CDR3 DNA follows: TGTGCCAGTATACAGGGGGCGGACGGAGACAACTATGGCTACACCTTC. V and J are TRBV27 and TRBJ1-2, with TRBD1 identical over 9 bases. The germline gives CDR1 MNHEY, CDR2 SMNVEV (reference sequence). V lost 9 bases to trimming and J lost 2 bases; unmatched junction nucleotides: 13. CDR3 size: 16 residues.

The DNA of the CDR3 is TGCAGCAGCGGACCGGCAACTAATGAAAAACTGTTTTTT. It codes for CSSGPATNEKLFF. This chain connects TRBV29-1 to TRBJ1-4; D is unclear. Germline CDR1 SQVTM, CDR2 ANQGSEA. Trimming shortened V by 8 bases and J by 0 bases, and 10 bases separated the two germline ends. The CDR3 length is 13 residues.

The CDR3 loop is CAWSTGARQKLFF. In nucleotides, the CDR3 is TGTGCCTGGAGTACCGGGGCCCGGCAAAAACTGTTTTTT. V and J are TRBV30 and TRBJ1-4; a weak D match, TRBD1 (5 bases). The CDR3 has 13 amino acids. Germline V gene lookup returns CDR1 GTSNPN and CDR2 SVGIG (reference sequence). With 2 bases removed from V and 9 bases from J, the gap between germline ends came to 13 bases.